Sequencing of this T cell receptor beta chain was carried out in a study of T cells in Graves' hyperthyroidism and ophthalmopathy. Study-wide results and caveats: In the blood, most expanded thyroid clonotypes above 0.001 appeared as well.

There are 12 residues in the CDR3. The V end lost 1 base, the J end lost 3 bases, and 4 bases lay between the germline ends. Germline V gene lookup returns CDR1 SGHAT and CDR2 FQNNGV. Researchers defined stable Graves' hyperthyroidism as no ophthalmopathy progression within 18 months. Patients between 18 and 65 years old had hyperthyroidism, newly diagnosed and lasting under 2 months. This clonotype was detected ten times or more. Its matching antigen is unknown. RNA transcripts gave rise to amplified TCR beta CDR3 regions. When the TCR CDR3 underwent first-round RT-PCR, the HTBI primer set was used. MiXCR, run by TCRdb on the multiplex PCR reads, gives a single entry per CDR3 protein. The sample holds about 690,000 distinct CDR3 sequences; 17% are singletons and the top ten take less than 20%.

V and J are TRBV11-2 and TRBJ2-7; D gene uncertain. Sequenced material: blood. This TCR derives from a man aged 45 to 65 with Graves' hyperthyroidism. The CDR3 loop is CASSLVFYEQYF. The CDR3 nucleotides are TGTGCCAGCAGCTTAGTGTTCTACGAGCAGTACTTC. Full variable domain (missing parts from reference TRBV11-2 and TRBJ2-7): EAGVAQSPRYKIIEKRQSVAFWCNPISGHATLYWYQQILGQGPKLLIQFQNNGVVDDSQLPKDRFSAERLKGVDSTLKIQPAKLEDSAVYLCASSLVFYEQYFGPGTRLTVT.